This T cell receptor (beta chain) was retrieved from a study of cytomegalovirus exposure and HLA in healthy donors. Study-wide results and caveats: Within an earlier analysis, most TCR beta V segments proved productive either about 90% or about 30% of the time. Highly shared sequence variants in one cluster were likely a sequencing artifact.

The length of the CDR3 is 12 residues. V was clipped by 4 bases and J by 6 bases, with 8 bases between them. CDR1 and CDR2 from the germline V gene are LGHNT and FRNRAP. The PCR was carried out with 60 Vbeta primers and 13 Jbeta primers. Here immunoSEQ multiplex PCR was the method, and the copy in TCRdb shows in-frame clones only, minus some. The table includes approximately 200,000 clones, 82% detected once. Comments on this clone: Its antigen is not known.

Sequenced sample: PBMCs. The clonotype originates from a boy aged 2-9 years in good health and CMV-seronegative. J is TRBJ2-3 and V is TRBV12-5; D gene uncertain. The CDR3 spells CASGSRQDTQYF. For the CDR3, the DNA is TGTGCTAGTGGTTCGCGGCAGGATACGCAGTATTTT.